This T cell receptor beta chain was recovered during a study of cytomegalovirus exposure and HLA in healthy donors. Across the study: One earlier analysis, a look at approximately 180 million T cells, found about 110 million unique TCR beta sequences.

Overall study findings and caveats: Earlier findings revealed that most TCR beta V segments proved productive either about 87% or about 30% of the time.

The donors (healthy individuals) were bone marrow donors. This clone has just a few counts. Its antigen is not identified. PCR used 60 Vbeta primers and 13 Jbeta primers. Study processing details: Some 11 million of the 75 million to 95 million unique TCR beta chains counted in a later analysis were shared. This table comes from immunoSEQ multiplex PCR, and its TCRdb copy is limited to in-frame clones, with some not included. The V and J calls and the clone size are those of that table, but D and trimming were determined from the DNA. The table lists over 75,000 clones, around 76% of them singletons, with 7.1% in the top ten. Looked up from germline, CDR1 is MNHEY and CDR2 is SMNVEV (reference sequence). CDR3 size: 17 residues. Unmatched junction bases numbered 12, after V lost 2 bases and J lost 5 bases.

V usage is TRBV27 and J usage is TRBJ2-5, with 9 bases fitting TRBD2. This clonotype originated in a man aged 40-49 years in good health and CMV-seropositive. The sample comprised PBMCs. The CDR3 nucleotides read TGTGCCAGCAGTTTACTAGGACGTCCTAGCGGGATTGAGACCCAGTACTTC. Its protein is CASSLLGRPSGIETQYF.